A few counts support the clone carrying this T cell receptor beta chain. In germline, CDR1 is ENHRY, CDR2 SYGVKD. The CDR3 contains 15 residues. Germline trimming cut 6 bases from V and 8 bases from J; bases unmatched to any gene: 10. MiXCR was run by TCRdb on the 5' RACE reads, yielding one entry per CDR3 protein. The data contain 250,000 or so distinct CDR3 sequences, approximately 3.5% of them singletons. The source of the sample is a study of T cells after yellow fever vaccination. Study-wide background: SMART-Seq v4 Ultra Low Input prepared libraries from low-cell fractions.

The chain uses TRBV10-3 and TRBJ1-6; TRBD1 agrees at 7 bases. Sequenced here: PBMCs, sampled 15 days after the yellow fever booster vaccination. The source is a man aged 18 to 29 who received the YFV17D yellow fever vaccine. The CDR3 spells CAIRVDRVGDSPLHF. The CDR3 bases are TGTGCCATCAGAGTAGACAGGGTAGGGGATTCACCCCTCCACTTT.